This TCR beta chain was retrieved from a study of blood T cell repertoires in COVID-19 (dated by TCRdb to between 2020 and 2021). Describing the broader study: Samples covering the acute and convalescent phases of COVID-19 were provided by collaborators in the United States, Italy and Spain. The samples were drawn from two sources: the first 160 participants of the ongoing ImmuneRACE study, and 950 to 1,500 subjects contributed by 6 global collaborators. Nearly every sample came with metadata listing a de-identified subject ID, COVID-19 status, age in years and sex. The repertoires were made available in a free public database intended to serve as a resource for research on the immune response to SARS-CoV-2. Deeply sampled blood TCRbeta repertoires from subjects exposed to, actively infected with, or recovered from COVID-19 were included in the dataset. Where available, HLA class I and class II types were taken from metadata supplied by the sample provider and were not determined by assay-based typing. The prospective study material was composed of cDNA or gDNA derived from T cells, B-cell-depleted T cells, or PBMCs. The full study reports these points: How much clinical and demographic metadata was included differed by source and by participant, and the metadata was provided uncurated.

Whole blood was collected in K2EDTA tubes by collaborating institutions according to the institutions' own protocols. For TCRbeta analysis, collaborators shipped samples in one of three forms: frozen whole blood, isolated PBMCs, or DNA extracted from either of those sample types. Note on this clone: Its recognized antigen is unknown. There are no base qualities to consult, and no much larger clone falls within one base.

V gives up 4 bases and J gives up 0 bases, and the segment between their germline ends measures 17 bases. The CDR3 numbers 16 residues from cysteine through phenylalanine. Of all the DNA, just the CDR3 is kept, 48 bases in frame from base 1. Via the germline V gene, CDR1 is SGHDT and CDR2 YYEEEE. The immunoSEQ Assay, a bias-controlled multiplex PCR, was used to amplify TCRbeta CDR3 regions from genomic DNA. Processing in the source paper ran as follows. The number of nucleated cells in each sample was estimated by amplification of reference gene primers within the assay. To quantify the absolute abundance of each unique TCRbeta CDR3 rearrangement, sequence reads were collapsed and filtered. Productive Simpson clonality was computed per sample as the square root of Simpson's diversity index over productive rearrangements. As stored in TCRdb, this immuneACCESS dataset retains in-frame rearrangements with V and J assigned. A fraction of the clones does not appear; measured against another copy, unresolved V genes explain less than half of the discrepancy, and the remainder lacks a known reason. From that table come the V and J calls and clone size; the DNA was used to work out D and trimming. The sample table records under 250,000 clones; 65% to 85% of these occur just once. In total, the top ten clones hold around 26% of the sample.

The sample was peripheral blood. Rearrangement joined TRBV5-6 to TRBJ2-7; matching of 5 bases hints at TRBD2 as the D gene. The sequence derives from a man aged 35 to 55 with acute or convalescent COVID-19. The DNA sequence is TGTGCCAGCAGCACACCCGACACGGGAAACTCCTACGAGCAGTACTTC. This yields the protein CASSTPDTGNSYEQYF.